The 17 T cell receptor beta chains below come from one sample, sequenced in a study of blood T cell repertoires in COVID-19 (dated by TCRdb to the early 2020s). Library creation used the immunoSEQ multiplex PCR assay. The source is immuneACCESS, and TCRdb retained only in-frame sequences with V and J called. Part of the clones is not carried over; for the studies checked, unresolved V genes explain less than half of this, and the remainder is unexplained. The sample profile shows about 80,000 clones; around 76% of them were found once. Of the sample, approximately 15% is held by the ten largest clones. Sequenced: peripheral blood. These receptors came from a man in his sixties or seventies with active or convalescent COVID-19.

This chain links TRBV11-3 with TRBJ1-3, with 9 bases that match TRBD1. V lost 3 bases to trimming and J lost 5 bases; unmatched junction nucleotides: 5. The CDR3 is 15 residues long. Germline V gene sequence: CDR1 SGHNT, CDR2 YENEEA. The CDR3 loop is CASSFGTGSRNTIYF. CDR3 nucleotides: TGTGCCAGCAGCTTCGGGACAGGGTCGAGAAACACCATATATTTT. The complete variable domain, with remaining parts taken from reference TRBV11-3 and TRBJ1-3, reads EAGVVQSPRYKIIEKKQPVAFWCNPISGHNTLYWYLQNLGQGPELLIRYENEEAVDDSQLPKDRFSAERLKGVDSTLKIQPAELGDSAVYLCASSFGTGSRNTIYFGEGSWLTVV.

V is TRBV3-1 (or the pseudogene TRBV3-2) and J is TRBJ2-2; D is possibly TRBD2 (6 bases). This CDR3 has 16 amino acids. Trimming removed 0 bases from V and 5 bases from J, with 13 bases in between. Germline-derived CDR1 and CDR2 are LGHDT and YNNKEL (reference sequence). CDR3 DNA: TGTGCCAGCAGCCAAGAAACCGGGGGATGGACCGGGGAGCTGTTTTTT. This gives the protein CASSQETGGWTGELFF.

The rearrangement joins TRBV3-1 (or the pseudogene TRBV3-2) to TRBJ1-3, with TRBD1 identical over 8 bases. Per germline, CDR1 LGHDT and CDR2 YNNKEL (reference sequence). V shed 5 bases and J 2 bases; nucleotides not matched to a gene: 5. CDR3 length: 15 residues. CDR3 sequence reads: CASSYDRGAGNTIYF. The CDR3 nucleotides read TGTGCCAGCAGCTACGACAGGGGAGCTGGAAACACCATATATTTT.

The gene calls are TRBV11-2 and TRBJ2-7, with 9 positions matching TRBD2. Germline values: CDR1 SGHAT, CDR2 FQNNGV. This CDR3 has 14 amino acids. V lost 5 bases and J lost 6; bases outside the gene matches: 8. This CDR3 reads CASSPQGLASEQYF. CDR3 bases: TGTGCCAGCAGCCCACAGGGACTAGCTAGCGAGCAGTACTTC.

As DNA, the CDR3 is TGTGCCAGCAGCGTAGGCTGGGACAGTAATAGCAATCAGCCCCAGCATTTT. It codes for CASSVGWDSNSNQPQHF. The chain carries TRBV9 and TRBJ1-5, with 7 bases fitting TRBD1. The germline gives CDR1 SGDLS, CDR2 YYNGEE. The V segment lost 0 bases and the J segment 0 bases; nucleotides outside the gene matches: 6. There are 17 residues in the CDR3.

This chain joins TRBV5-1 and TRBJ2-3, with D perhaps matching TRBD1 (6 bases). CDR1 and CDR2 (germline): SGHRS, YFSETQ. This CDR3 has 15 amino acids. Trimming shortened V by 6 bases and J by 3 bases, and 17 bases separated the two germline ends. This CDR3 reads CASNSGTPQTDTQYF. CDR3 sequence (DNA): TGCGCCAGCAACTCCGGGACACCACAAACAGATACGCAGTATTTT.

This clone was seen only a few times. In nucleotides, the CDR3 is TGTGCCAGCAGCTTCATGGGGGGTACAGATACGCAGTATTTT. The encoded protein is CASSFMGGTDTQYF. This chain joins TRBV7-9 and TRBJ2-3, with D maybe TRBD2 (6 bases). The V end lost 3 bases, the J end lost 3 bases, and 10 bases lay between the germline ends. The CDR3 extends over 14 amino acids. Per germline, CDR1 SEHNR and CDR2 FQNEAQ (reference sequence).

This clone was found once. The V and J genes are TRBV24-1 and TRBJ1-5; D not resolved. V was cut by 12 bases and J by 7 bases, with 12 bases left in between. Germline V gene data show CDR1 as KGHDR and CDR2 as SFDVKD. The CDR3 extends over 11 amino acids. CDR3 protein: CAAGRQQPQHF. CDR3 DNA: TGTGCCGCCGGGAGGCAGCAGCCCCAGCATTTT.

This sequence joins TRBV9 and TRBJ2-3; tentatively, D is TRBD1 (6 bases). Germline CDR1 reads SGDLS; CDR2 reads YYNGEE. This CDR3 spans 16 amino acids. Between the trimmed V and J ends, which lost 3 bases and 0 bases, there was a span of 14 bases. The CDR3 sequence: CASSGGTLHSTDTQYF. The CDR3, as DNA: TGTGCCAGCAGCGGAGGGACACTTCATAGCACAGATACGCAGTATTTT.

The chain joins TRBV6-2 or TRBV6-3 to TRBJ2-1; 10 bases line up with TRBD2. This CDR3 comprises 18 residues. Trimming took 3 bases from V and 8 from J; bases not matched to a gene: 16. Germline CDR1 is MNHEY and CDR2 is SVGEGT. The CDR3 nucleotides read TGTGCCAGCAGTTATGTAAAGCGGGGGGGCCCTGTCGGGTATGAGCAGTTCTTC. Translating gives CASSYVKRGGPVGYEQFF.

The chain couples TRBV7-9 to TRBJ2-7; 8 bases align to TRBD1. J gave up 5 bases and V 5 bases, and 11 bases lay outside the gene matches. Looked up from germline, CDR1 is SEHNR and CDR2 is FQNEAQ (reference sequence). The CDR3 loop spans 15 amino acids. This CDR3 reads CASSPPGTGYDEQYF. The CDR3 region has the DNA TGTGCCAGCAGCCCTCCCGGGACAGGCTATGACGAGCAGTACTTC.

V usage is TRBV19 and J usage is TRBJ1-4; the D gene is possibly TRBD1 (5 bases). Germline V gene data show CDR1 as LNHDA and CDR2 as SQIVND (reference sequence). Trimming pared 6 bases from V and 2 bases from J, leaving 19 bases between. This CDR3 comprises 17 residues. CDR3 region: CASSSIFAGETNEKLFF. Written as DNA, the CDR3 is TGTGCCAGTAGCTCGATTTTTGCGGGGGAGACTAATGAAAAACTGTTTTTT. The full variable domain, in which reference TRBV19 and TRBJ1-4 provide the parts outside the CDR3, is DGGITQSPKYLFRKEGQNVTLSCEQNLNHDAMYWYRQDPGQGLRLIYYSQIVNDFQKGDIAEGYSVSREKKESFPLTVTSAQKNPTAFYLCASSSIFAGETNEKLFFGSGTQLSVL.

The V call is TRBV7-9, the J call TRBJ2-2, with D possibly being TRBD2 (5 bases). The germline gives CDR1 SEHNR, CDR2 FQNEAQ (reference sequence). This CDR3 has 11 amino acids. V gave up 8 bases and J gave up 5 bases, with 6 bases separating them. CDR3 nucleotides: TGTGCCAGCGGAGGAACCGGGGAGCTGTTTTTT. Its protein is CASGGTGELFF.

This sequence joins TRBV5-1 and TRBJ2-1; D not certain. Looked up from germline, CDR1 is SGHRS and CDR2 is YFSETQ. V shed 0 bases and J shed 7 bases, with 11 bases lying between them. The CDR3 is made up of 14 amino acids. CDR3 residues: CASSLEMARNEQFF. CDR3 coding DNA: TGCGCCAGCAGCTTGGAAATGGCGAGGAATGAGCAGTTCTTC.

This chain uses TRBV18 with TRBJ2-3; D might be TRBD2 (6 bases). V was pared by 6 bases and J by 10 bases, with 14 bases between. This CDR3 contains 12 residues. The germline V gene has CDR1 KGHSH and CDR2 LQKENI. CDR3 DNA sequence: TGTGCCAGCTCGCCAGAGGAGGGAGCGCAGTATTTT. Residues: CASSPEEGAQYF. The variable domain in full, completed from reference TRBV18 and TRBJ2-3, reads NAGVMQNPRHLVRRRGQEARLRCSPMKGHSHVYWYRQLPEEGLKFMVYLQKENIIDESGMPKERFSAEFPKEGPSILRIQQVVRGDSAAYFCASSPEEGAQYFGPGTRLTVL.

This sequence joins TRBV6-5 and TRBJ1-4, with D maybe TRBD1 (6 bases). CDR3 size: 16 residues. The V end was cut by 0 bases, the J end by 4 bases, with 12 bases between. Germline values: CDR1 MNHEY, CDR2 SVGAGI. The chain's CDR3 is CASSYSRWTVNEKLFF. The CDR3 DNA sequence: TGTGCCAGCAGTTACTCGAGGTGGACAGTTAATGAAAAACTGTTTTTT.

A single count supports this clone. The rearrangement links TRBV11-3 to TRBJ2-6, with D possibly TRBD2 on 5 matching bases. The CDR3 spans 16 residues. Germline V gives CDR1 SGHNT, CDR2 YENEEA. The germline V and J ends were trimmed by 0 bases and 0 bases, with 6 bases remaining between them. CDR3 DNA: TGTGCCAGCAGCTTAGACGGGAACTCTGGGGCCAACGTCCTGACTTTC. Its translation: CASSLDGNSGANVLTF.